These T cell receptor beta chains were read from a single sample in a study of T-cell reconstitution after alpha-beta-depleted transplantation in children. TCRdb redid the calling of the PCR reads with MiXCR, one entry per CDR3 protein. The data contain fewer than 700,000 distinct CDR3 sequences, around 23% of them singletons. Specimen: PBMCs, mostly from graft donor cells, collected 360 days after TCRalphabeta/CD19-depleted stem cell transplant. Receptor source: a boy in the first two years of life who had a stem cell transplant for acute myeloid leukemia, so the T cells may come from the graft donor. The CDR3 runs from the conserved cysteine through the conserved F or W. The order of the fields is V gene, J gene, CDR3 protein.

TRBV20-1	TRBJ2-7	CSAREGLAYEQYF
TRBV29-1	TRBJ1-2	CSVAAAIEYGYTF
TRBV5-1	TRBJ2-5	CASRIFGETQYF
TRBV24-1	TRBJ2-1	CATSAGTGKGNEQFF
TRBV4-1	TRBJ2-2	CASSHRRDRGAGELFF
TRBV5-6	TRBJ1-5	CASSLNLDRTNQPQHF
TRBV11-2	TRBJ1-1	CASSLERFTEAFF
TRBV4-2	TRBJ2-1	CASSQNSSPSNEQFF
TRBV12-3/TRBV12-4	TRBJ1-5	CASSLDQPQHF
TRBV9	TRBJ1-1	CASSAIAPSEAFF
TRBV29-1	TRBJ2-1	CSVEGLAGSYNEQFF
TRBV2	TRBJ1-1	CASIRVMNTEAFF
TRBV6-1	TRBJ2-5	CASSRTSVSGGRETQYF
TRBV15	TRBJ2-1	CATSRKTGGMDEQFF
TRBV6-5	TRBJ1-6	CASSYKNSPLHF
TRBV4-3	TRBJ1-1	CASSQEGLTEAFF
TRBV5-1	TRBJ1-1	CASSAGYNAEAFF
TRBV4-2	TRBJ1-2	CASSQDLGGYTF
TRBV18	TRBJ2-7	CASSPVGTSYEQYF
TRBV7-9	TRBJ1-1	CASTFWLNEAFF
TRBV20-1	TRBJ2-3	CSARDERGGRDTQYF
TRBV6-6	TRBJ1-1	CASSPLGGTEAFF
TRBV7-9	TRBJ2-5	CASSLHGGGQETQYF
TRBV10-3	TRBJ1-1	CATLGQGASEAFF
TRBV15	TRBJ2-7	CATSRESTDSYEQYF
TRBV10-3	TRBJ2-5	CAISDQGAMGETQYF
TRBV6-5	TRBJ1-1	CASSYRQGFGAFF
TRBV12-3/TRBV12-4	TRBJ2-2	CASSLWAERAGELFF